Listed here are 26 T cell receptor beta chains from one sample, sequenced in a study of blood T cell repertoires in COVID-19. Profiled with immunoSEQ multiplex PCR; TCRdb holds only in-frame clones, not every one. The sample has 55,000 to 75,000 clones; roughly 77% are singletons. Sequencing input: peripheral blood. Receptor source: a human donor in a cohort sampled during active COVID-19.

The gene calls are TRBV19 and TRBJ2-7; D perhaps matches TRBD1 (6 bases). This CDR3 region has 14 residues. Germline values: CDR1 LNHDA, CDR2 SQIVND (reference sequence). V gave up 6 bases and J gave up 5 bases, with 17 bases separating them. CDR3 in DNA: TGTGCCAGTAGAGTCGACAGCCAGGGGAACGAGCAGTACTTC. It yields the protein CASRVDSQGNEQYF. Full variable domain (remainder filled in from reference TRBV19 and TRBJ2-7): DGGITQSPKYLFRKEGQNVTLSCEQNLNHDAMYWYRQDPGQGLRLIYYSQIVNDFQKGDIAEGYSVSREKKESFPLTVTSAQKNPTAFYLCASRVDSQGNEQYFGPGTRLTVT.

The chain has TRBV9 and TRBJ2-5, with 8 positions matching TRBD1. The ends lost 0 bases at V and 5 bases at J; junction bases unmatched: 6. Germline loops: CDR1 SGDLS, CDR2 YYNGEE. CDR3 length equals 15 residues. The CDR3 nucleotides read TGTGCCAGCAGCGTAGATCAGGGGGCGCGGGAGACCCAGTACTTC. It specifies CASSVDQGARETQYF.

The genes are TRBV15 and TRBJ2-7, with 8 nucleotides matching TRBD2. V lost 0 bases to trimming and J lost 2 bases; unmatched junction nucleotides: 3. Germline V CDR1 and CDR2: LNHNV, YYDKDF (reference sequence). The CDR3 spans 15 residues. DNA for the CDR3: TGTGCCACCAGCAGAGATCAGACTAGCGCCTACGAGCAGTACTTC. Amino acid sequence: CATSRDQTSAYEQYF.

The chain joins TRBV18 to TRBJ2-7; 7 bases align to TRBD1. Germline loops: CDR1 KGHSH, CDR2 LQKENI. This CDR3 comprises 14 residues. The V gene end was trimmed by 5 bases and the J gene end by 3 bases; junction bases not matched to a gene: 7. CDR3 in amino acids: CASSEPGQFYEQYF. The CDR3, as DNA: TGTGCCAGCTCAGAACCGGGACAGTTCTACGAGCAGTACTTC.

V and J are TRBV27 and TRBJ1-5, with D perhaps matching TRBD1 (5 bases). V gave up 2 bases and J gave up 0 bases, with 14 bases separating them. Germline assignment: CDR1 MNHEY and CDR2 SMNVEV (reference sequence). There are 17 residues in the CDR3. CDR3 in DNA: TGTGCCAGCAGTTTAGTGGCCGGGGGGGGTAGCAATCAGCCCCAGCATTTT. Encoded protein: CASSLVAGGGSNQPQHF.

This rearrangement joins TRBV18 to TRBJ1-1; TRBD1 matches at 7 bases. The V segment lost 4 bases and the J segment 4 bases; nucleotides outside the gene matches: 6. The CDR3 totals 14 residues. Looked up from germline, CDR1 is KGHSH and CDR2 is LQKENI. CDR3 nucleotide sequence: TGTGCCAGCTCACAAGACCAGGGGGGCACTGAAGCTTTCTTT. It codes for CASSQDQGGTEAFF.

V and J are TRBV7-2 and TRBJ2-5; TRBD2 matches at 10 bases. Germline CDR1 reads SGHTA; CDR2 reads FQGNSA. The CDR3 spans 16 residues. V lost 1 base to trimming and J lost 2 bases; unmatched junction nucleotides: 4. The CDR3 loop is CASSLVGLADQETQYF. The CDR3 bases are TGTGCCAGCAGCTTAGTCGGACTAGCGGATCAAGAGACCCAGTACTTC. The whole variable domain, remainder taken from reference TRBV7-2 and TRBJ2-5, is GAGVSQSPSNKVTEKGKDVELRCDPISGHTALYWYRQSLGQGLEFLIYFQGNSAPDKSGLPSDRFSAERTGGSVSTLTIQRTQQEDSAVYLCASSLVGLADQETQYFGPGTRLLVL.

The gene calls are TRBV27 and TRBJ2-1; the match to TRBD2 covers 9 bases. Germline lookup yields CDR1 MNHEY and CDR2 SMNVEV (reference sequence). The V segment lost 2 bases and the J segment 0 bases; nucleotides outside the gene matches: 11. This CDR3 is 19 amino acids long. DNA for the CDR3: TGTGCCAGCAGTTTAGTTAGGGCGGGAGGGCGCCGCTCCTACAATGAGCAGTTCTTC. It codes for CASSLVRAGGRRSYNEQFF.

On this clone: The same CDR3 arises from other DNA sequences in this sample as well. The chain joins TRBV19 to TRBJ2-7; TRBD1 matches at 9 bases. The V gene end was trimmed by 1 base and the J gene end by 3 bases; junction bases not matched to a gene: 4. The CDR3 extends over 15 amino acids. Germline CDR1 reads LNHDA; CDR2 reads SQIVND (reference sequence). In DNA form, the CDR3 reads TGTGCCAGTAGTATAGGGGGGACAGGGAGCTACGAGCAGTACTTC. The encoded protein is CASSIGGTGSYEQYF.

The V and J genes are TRBV28 and TRBJ1-2; D not resolved. CDR1 and CDR2 from the germline V gene are MDHEN and SYDVKM. V was cut by 8 bases and J by 4 bases, with 11 bases left in between. The CDR3 sequence is 12 residues long. The CDR3 DNA follows: TGTGCCAGCGGCTCGGGGTCCTATGGCTACACCTTC. Translated: CASGSGSYGYTF.

The rearrangement links TRBV9 to TRBJ2-5; possible D gene TRBD1, 6 bases. Deletions cut 3 bases from V and 7 bases from J, with 16 bases between. The CDR3 sequence is 14 residues long. The germline gives CDR1 SGDLS, CDR2 YYNGEE. CDR3 region: CASSETGARGTQYF. In DNA, the CDR3 is TGTGCCAGCAGCGAGACAGGAGCAAGAGGGACCCAGTACTTC.

The genes are TRBV7-8 and TRBJ1-4; no definite D call. CDR1 is SGHVS, CDR2 FQNEAQ, per germline. CDR3 length: 14 amino acids. In nucleotides, the CDR3 is TGTGCGGGGAGGGAGGGTCCAACTAATGAAAAACTGTTTTTT. This encodes CAGREGPTNEKLFF.

In its sample, this clone was seen once. A read error may produce the germline difference seen at one junction end. The chain uses TRBV6-5 and TRBJ2-1; maybe TRBD2 (6 bases). Germline loops: CDR1 MNHEY, CDR2 SVGAGI. This CDR3 contains 15 residues. In nucleotides, the CDR3 is TGTGCCAGCAGTGACTCTAGCGCTCCCTACAATGAGCAGTTCTTC. Protein: CASSDSSAPYNEQFF.

This chain joins TRBV10-3 and TRBJ1-1; tentatively, D is TRBD1 (5 bases). This CDR3 comprises 13 residues. Germline V gene data show CDR1 as ENHRY and CDR2 as SYGVKD. The V gene lost 10 bases and the J gene lost 5 bases, with 17 bases spanning the gap. The CDR3 nucleotides read TGTGCCACTTCCGGGACGGAGGGGACTGAAGCTTTCTTT. Protein sequence: CATSGTEGTEAFF.

The chain uses TRBV2 and TRBJ2-6; TRBD2 agrees at 13 bases. Germline lookup yields CDR1 SNHLY and CDR2 FYNNEI. After removal of 6 bases from V and 0 bases from J, the junction contained 5 bases not matched to a gene. The CDR3 loop spans 18 amino acids. This chain's CDR3 is CASSPRLAGGSGANVLTF. In DNA, the CDR3 is TGTGCCAGCAGCCCAAGACTAGCGGGAGGCTCTGGGGCCAACGTCCTGACTTTC.

The gene calls are TRBV4-2 and TRBJ1-5, with D perhaps TRBD1 (5 bases). CDR1 is LGHNA and CDR2 is YNFKEQ in the germline V gene. The CDR3 has 16 amino acids. V lost 1 base and J 3 bases, leaving 13 bases between the germline ends. CDR3 in DNA: TGTGCCAGCAGCCAAGTTTTAGACAGCGTCAATCAGCCCCAGCATTTT. Its translation: CASSQVLDSVNQPQHF.

This chain joins TRBV9 and TRBJ2-5, with D possibly matching TRBD2 (6 bases). This CDR3 region has 15 residues. V was pared by 4 bases and J by 2 bases, with 15 bases between. Germline assignment: CDR1 SGDLS and CDR2 YYNGEE. The CDR3 DNA sequence: TGTGCCAGCAGCAAAGGGGTCCTAGCGCAAGAGACCCAGTACTTC. It encodes CASSKGVLAQETQYF.

The rearrangement joins TRBV28 to TRBJ2-7; D not resolved. This CDR3 has 14 residues. CDR1 and CDR2 (germline): MDHEN, SYDVKM. Trimming removed 5 bases from V and 2 bases from J, with 13 bases in between. The CDR3 DNA reads TGTGCCAGCAGTCCCCCCGGCAGCGCCTACGAGCAGTACTTC. This codes for CASSPPGSAYEQYF.

The rearrangement joins TRBV27 to TRBJ1-6; 12 bases are a match to TRBD1. The CDR3 consists of 14 residues. Germline CDR1 MNHEY, CDR2 SMNVEV (reference sequence). V gave up 6 bases and J gave up 9 bases; unmatched junction bases: 3. The CDR3 reads CASRVGQGASPLHF. The CDR3 region has the DNA TGTGCCAGCAGGGTGGGACAGGGGGCTTCACCCCTCCACTTT.

The chain joins TRBV7-2 to TRBJ1-1; tentative D call: TRBD1 (6 bases). V was cut by 3 bases and J by 5 bases, with 16 bases left in between. From germline, CDR1 is SGHTA and CDR2 FQGNSA. This CDR3 is 15 amino acids long. The CDR3 nucleotides read TGTGCCAGCAGCTTGCGGGGGCGGAGAGTAACTGAAGCTTTCTTT. Translating it yields CASSLRGRRVTEAFF.

The chain links TRBV4-1 to TRBJ2-2; 7 nucleotides agree with TRBD1. J was trimmed by 4 bases and V by 3 bases; bases with no gene match: 5. Germline V gene sequence: CDR1 MGHRA, CDR2 YSYEKL. This CDR3 contains 15 residues. CDR3 sequence reads: CASSHRQGPTGELFF. As DNA, the CDR3 is TGCGCCAGCAGCCATCGACAGGGTCCCACCGGGGAGCTGTTTTTT.

CDR3 loop: CASSPIPPGQGDYGYTF. The CDR3 DNA sequence: TGTGCCAGCAGCCCTATACCCCCCGGACAGGGGGACTATGGCTACACCTTC. The chain uses TRBV3-1 (or the pseudogene TRBV3-2) and TRBJ1-2; 10 bases fit TRBD1. From germline, CDR1 is LGHDT and CDR2 YNNKEL (reference sequence). The CDR3 runs to 17 residues. J gave up 3 bases and V 4 bases, and 11 bases lay outside the gene matches.

The CDR3 loop reads CASSLGQAEETQYF. CDR3 coding DNA: TGTGCCAGCAGCTTGGGACAGGCAGAAGAGACCCAGTACTTC. The chain has TRBV5-4 and TRBJ2-5, with D possibly TRBD1 on 6 matching bases. V was cut by 0 bases and J by 3 bases, with 9 bases left in between. CDR3 length: 14 amino acids. Germline V gives CDR1 SGHNT, CDR2 YYREEE (reference sequence).

This chain links TRBV3-1 (or the pseudogene TRBV3-2) with TRBJ1-2, with 7 bases fitting TRBD1. Germline-derived CDR1 and CDR2 are LGHDT and YNNKEL (reference sequence). The CDR3 spans 13 residues. V trimming: 6 bases; J trimming: 8 bases; junction bases outside the gene matches: 9. CDR3 region: CASSRGTDEGYTF. The CDR3 nucleotides read TGTGCCAGCAGTCGCGGGACAGATGAGGGCTACACCTTC.

The chain carries TRBV9 and TRBJ2-6; 7 bases match TRBD1. V lost 0 bases, J lost 1 base, and 1 base stayed unmatched. The CDR3 length is 16 residues. Germline V gene lookup returns CDR1 SGDLS and CDR2 YYNGEE. This CDR3 is CASSVAGGSGANVLTF. The DNA for the CDR3 is TGTGCCAGCAGCGTAGCAGGGGGTTCTGGGGCCAACGTCCTGACTTTC.

This clone was observed once. The chain employs TRBV6-5 and TRBJ2-7, with D tentatively TRBD1 (5 bases). V was trimmed by 10 bases and J by 1 base, leaving 14 bases between them. The CDR3 has 13 amino acids. Per the germline V gene, CDR1 is MNHEY and CDR2 is SVGAGI. CDR3: CATYSDRSYEQYF. In DNA, the CDR3 is TGTGCCACCTACTCAGACAGATCCTACGAGCAGTACTTC.